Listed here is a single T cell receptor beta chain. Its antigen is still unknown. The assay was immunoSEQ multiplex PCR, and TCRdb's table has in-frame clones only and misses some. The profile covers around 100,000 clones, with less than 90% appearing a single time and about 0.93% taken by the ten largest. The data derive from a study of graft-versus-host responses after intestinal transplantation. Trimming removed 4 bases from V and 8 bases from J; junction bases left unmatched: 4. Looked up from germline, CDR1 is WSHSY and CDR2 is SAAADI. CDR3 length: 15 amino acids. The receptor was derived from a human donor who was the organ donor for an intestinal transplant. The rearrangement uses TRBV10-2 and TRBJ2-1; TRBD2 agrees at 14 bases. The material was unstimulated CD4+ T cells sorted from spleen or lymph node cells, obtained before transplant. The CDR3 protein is CASSVRLAGGYEQFF. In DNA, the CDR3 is TGCGCCAGCAGTGTGAGACTAGCGGGGGGGTATGAGCAGTTCTTC.